These 32 T cell receptor beta chains came from one sample sequenced in a study of cytomegalovirus exposure and HLA in healthy donors. 60 Vbeta and 13 Jbeta primers were used in PCR. Profiling relied on immunoSEQ multiplex PCR, and the TCRdb table lists in-frame clones only, not all of them. The sample includes roughly 100,000 clones, around 74% seen only once; the top ten take under 2%. Sequenced sample: PBMCs. The receptors stem from a woman in her forties in good health and CMV-seronegative.

This clone was seen only once. The chain recombines TRBV5-4 with TRBJ2-5, with a weak D call TRBD2 (5 bases). Trimming stripped 3 bases from V and 0 bases from J, with 9 bases between. Germline V gene lookup returns CDR1 SGHNT and CDR2 YYREEE (reference sequence). CDR3 length: 14 residues. The CDR3 sequence is CASSSDYYQETQYF. CDR3 in DNA: TGTGCCAGCAGCTCTGACTACTACCAAGAGACCCAGTACTTC.

V is TRBV6-1 and J is TRBJ1-2, with 7 bases aligning to TRBD1. The J segment lost 4 bases and the V segment lost 8 bases, leaving 13 bases of the junction unmatched. This CDR3 contains 15 residues. Germline loops: CDR1 MNHNS, CDR2 SASEGT. DNA of the CDR3: TGTGCCAGCCAAGTTCCGGGACAGAGGGGCTATGGCTACACCTTC. Protein product: CASQVPGQRGYGYTF.

CDR3 region: CAISDSGGRVDEAFF. The CDR3 DNA reads TGTGCCATCAGTGATTCGGGGGGGCGCGTTGATGAAGCTTTCTTT. The chain couples TRBV10-3 to TRBJ1-1; D might be TRBD1 (6 bases). The CDR3 loop spans 15 amino acids. The ends were cut back, 3 bases at V and 7 bases at J, with 18 bases in the middle. The V gene's germline CDR1 is ENHRY and CDR2 SYGVKD.

The chain links TRBV28 to TRBJ2-3, with D possibly TRBD1 on 5 matching bases. Trimming shortened V by 7 bases and J by 0 bases, and 17 bases separated the two germline ends. Germline lookup yields CDR1 MDHEN and CDR2 SYDVKM. The CDR3 has 16 residues. The CDR3 DNA follows: TGTGCCAGCACCCCTACGACAGTCCAAAGCACAGATACGCAGTATTTT. This translates into CASTPTTVQSTDTQYF.

This clone was seen more than once but under ten times. The gene calls are TRBV5-4 and TRBJ1-1; 7 bases align to TRBD1. V was pared by 3 bases and J by 6 bases, with 2 bases of the junction left unmatched. Germline values: CDR1 SGHNT, CDR2 YYREEE (reference sequence). The CDR3 runs 12 residues. The CDR3 spells CASSWDSSEAFF. CDR3 DNA: TGTGCCAGCAGCTGGGACAGCTCTGAAGCTTTCTTT.

This clone was counted once. V and J are TRBV6-5 and TRBJ1-1, with 8 nucleotides matching TRBD1. The V gene end was trimmed by 2 bases and the J gene end by 10 bases; junction bases not matched to a gene: 6. Germline CDR1 is MNHEY and CDR2 is SVGAGI. CDR3 length: 13 residues. DNA for the CDR3: TGTGCCAGCAGTTACGGGACAGGTGGTGTAGCTTTCTTT. It encodes CASSYGTGGVAFF.

This clone was observed a single time. The rearrangement uses TRBV29-1 and TRBJ2-6; D is ambiguous. V gave up 6 bases and J gave up 0 bases, with 6 bases separating them. CDR1 is SQVTM and CDR2 is ANQGSEA in the germline V gene. The CDR3 runs 13 residues. CDR3 protein: CSVQFSGANVLTF. CDR3 DNA sequence: TGCAGCGTCCAGTTCTCTGGGGCCAACGTCCTGACTTTC.

The J gene is TRBJ1-2, the V gene TRBV6-5; 9 nucleotides agree with TRBD1. CDR1 and CDR2 (germline): MNHEY, SVGAGI. The CDR3 extends over 14 amino acids. The V and J ends lost 5 bases and 7 bases, in that order; junction bases with no gene match: 8. This chain's CDR3 is CASSTQGAGCGYTF. CDR3 nucleotides: TGTGCCAGCAGTACACAGGGGGCTGGCTGTGGCTACACCTTC.

This clone was recorded only once. The J gene is TRBJ1-1, the V gene TRBV5-1; tentative D call: TRBD1 (5 bases). Trimming removed 0 bases from V and 3 bases from J, with 15 bases in between. Germline V lookup: CDR1 SGHRS, CDR2 YFSETQ. This CDR3 has 16 amino acids. CDR3 nucleotides: TGCGCCAGCAGCTTGGAAATCAGGGTTCTTGACACTGAAGCTTTCTTT. Its translation: CASSLEIRVLDTEAFF.

This clone appeared a few times. The chain joins TRBV5-4 to TRBJ2-7; D gene uncertain. V was pared by 3 bases and J by 2 bases, with 12 bases between. The length of the CDR3 is 14 residues. Germline V gene lookup returns CDR1 SGHNT and CDR2 YYREEE (reference sequence). The CDR3 bases are TGTGCCAGCAGCTCGCCTAGTTCCGCCTACGAGCAGTACTTC. It translates to CASSSPSSAYEQYF.

The chain recombines TRBV7-6 with TRBJ2-1; 8 bases are shared with TRBD2. Germline V gives CDR1 SGHVS, CDR2 FNYEAQ. Trimming at V came to 1 base and at J to 4 bases, leaving 6 bases not matched to a gene. This CDR3 spans 16 amino acids. The CDR3 here is CASSLVGASGYNEQFF. For the CDR3, the DNA is TGTGCCAGCAGCTTAGTGGGAGCTAGCGGGTACAATGAGCAGTTCTTC.

The genes are TRBV7-6 and TRBJ2-7; 9 bases line up with TRBD1. Unmatched junction bases numbered 7, after V lost 1 base and J lost 3 bases. Germline V gene lookup returns CDR1 SGHVS and CDR2 FNYEAQ. CDR3 size: 16 residues. The CDR3 spells CASSLGQGVPVYEQYF. Here the CDR3 DNA reads TGTGCCAGCAGCTTAGGACAGGGGGTCCCAGTCTACGAGCAGTACTTC.

A word on this clone: The conserved final phenylalanine or tryptophan is absent from the CDR3, which likely points to a read error. The DNA is left out, because the CDR3 cannot be placed on it with certainty; the CDR3 is given as TCRdb lists it. The chain uses TRBV21-1 and TRBJ2-3; TRBD2, the D gene given by the table, was not confirmed from the DNA. TRBV21-1 is flagged as a pseudogene. The CDR3 has 14 residues if both end residues are counted. This chain's CDR3 is CASSKNYGTSGTRA.

The chain combines TRBV28 with TRBJ1-5; 7 nucleotides align to TRBD1. CDR1 and CDR2 from the germline V gene are MDHEN and SYDVKM. V shed 6 bases and J 2 bases; nucleotides not matched to a gene: 10. This CDR3 is built from 16 residues. This chain's CDR3 is CASRETGNSGNQPQHF. CDR3 DNA sequence: TGTGCCAGCAGGGAGACAGGGAATAGTGGCAATCAGCCCCAGCATTTT.

This rearrangement joins TRBV7-9 to TRBJ2-7; a possible D gene is TRBD1 (6 bases). Germline CDR1 SEHNR, CDR2 FQNEAQ (reference sequence). The CDR3 contains 14 residues. V was trimmed by 5 bases and J by 3 bases, leaving 14 bases between them. The CDR3 protein is CASSPRQAHYEQYF. In DNA form, the CDR3 reads TGTGCCAGCAGCCCTCGACAGGCCCACTACGAGCAGTACTTC.

The J gene is TRBJ2-5, the V gene TRBV7-2; D ambiguous. Judging by the DNA end, TRBJ2-7 fits better; the J call may be wrong. The CDR3 covers 15 residues. Germline CDR1 SGHTA, CDR2 FQGNSA. DNA of the CDR3: TGTGCCAGCAGCTTAGCCAGGATCCCCTCCTACGAGCAGTACTTC. It translates to CASSLARIPSYEQYF.

The chain joins TRBV5-1 to TRBJ1-1; 8 nucleotides line up with TRBD1. CDR3 length equals 14 residues. Trimming took 4 bases from V and 0 from J; bases not matched to a gene: 2. Germline V lookup: CDR1 SGHRS, CDR2 YFSETQ. CDR3 DNA: TGCGCCAGCAGCCGGGACAGGATGAACACTGAAGCTTTCTTT. Encoded protein: CASSRDRMNTEAFF.

This chain uses TRBV13 with TRBJ2-7, with D possibly matching TRBD2 (6 bases). Germline CDR1 is PRHDT and CDR2 is FYEKMQ (reference sequence). This CDR3 is built from 13 residues. Trimming cost V 1 base and J 6 bases, with 10 bases left between them. CDR3 loop: CASSLVGLGEQYF. CDR3 nucleotide sequence: TGTGCCAGCAGCTTAGTGGGACTCGGCGAGCAGTACTTC.

The chain carries TRBV29-1 and TRBJ2-1, with a weak D call TRBD1 (6 bases). CDR1 SQVTM and CDR2 ANQGSEA come from the germline V gene. Between the trimmed V and J ends, which lost 5 bases and 0 bases, there was a span of 29 bases. The CDR3 sequence is 20 residues long. CDR3 nucleotide sequence: TGCAGCGTTCCCAATACTCAGGGGCCGGGACACCTTAGCTCCTACAATGAGCAGTTCTTC. Translating gives CSVPNTQGPGHLSSYNEQFF.

The chain combines TRBV5-4 with TRBJ2-1; TRBD1 is a possible D gene (6 bases). Germline values: CDR1 SGHNT, CDR2 YYREEE (reference sequence). The CDR3 consists of 14 residues. Trimming removed 4 bases at V and 6 bases at J, with 14 bases between. In DNA form, the CDR3 reads TGTGCCAGCAGCCCAGGAGGCAGGGGCAATGAGCAGTTCTTC. This translates into CASSPGGRGNEQFF.

The chain uses TRBV6-6 and TRBJ2-7; 9 bases are shared with TRBD1. CDR3 length: 16 residues. With V trimmed by 4 bases and J by 2 bases, 9 bases remained unmatched. CDR1 is MNHNY, CDR2 SVGAGI, per germline (reference sequence). Here the CDR3 DNA reads TGTGCCAGCAGTTCACGACAGGGGGGACGAACCTACGAGCAGTACTTC. It yields the protein CASSSRQGGRTYEQYF.

This chain uses TRBV9 with TRBJ2-3; the D is unclear. Trimming cost V 3 bases and J 1 base, with 3 bases left between them. The length of the CDR3 is 12 residues. Germline V gene sequence: CDR1 SGDLS, CDR2 YYNGEE. In DNA form, the CDR3 reads TGTGCCAGCAGCGCGGGCACAGATACGCAGTATTTT. It specifies CASSAGTDTQYF.

Here the CDR3 reads CASSVGQGRGIQYF. The CDR3 region has the DNA TGTGCCAGCAGCGTCGGACAGGGGAGAGGAATTCAGTACTTC. V gene TRBV27 combines with J gene TRBJ2-4; 9 bases agree with TRBD1. This CDR3 comprises 14 residues. V dropped 6 bases and J dropped 10; count of bases not matched to a gene: 10. The germline gives CDR1 MNHEY, CDR2 SMNVEV (reference sequence).

V usage is TRBV10-1 and J usage is TRBJ2-2; TRBD2 aligns across 8 bases. The ends lost 3 bases at V and 6 bases at J; junction bases unmatched: 9. This CDR3 region has 16 residues. The germline V gene encodes CDR1 WNHNN and CDR2 SYGVQD (reference sequence). The CDR3 region has the DNA TGCGCCAGCAGTGAAGGGGGACTAGTGGCCGCCGGGGAGCTGTTTTTT. Translated, it gives CASSEGGLVAAGELFF.

CDR3 in DNA: TGTGCCAGCACAATAGGGCAGGGGAATCAGCCCCAGCATTTT. Its protein is CASTIGQGNQPQHF. The genes are TRBV2 and TRBJ1-5, with D perhaps TRBD1 (6 bases). Between the trimmed V and J ends, which lost 7 bases and 4 bases, there was a span of 14 bases. Germline V gives CDR1 SNHLY, CDR2 FYNNEI. CDR3 length: 14 amino acids.

V is TRBV5-1 and J is TRBJ1-1; 9 bases are shared with TRBD1. This CDR3 is built from 15 residues. CDR1 and CDR2 (germline): SGHRS, YFSETQ. The J segment lost 5 bases and the V segment lost 3 bases, leaving 8 bases of the junction unmatched. The CDR3 loop reads CASSSRGQGMTEAFF. The CDR3 region has the DNA TGCGCCAGCAGCTCCCGTGGACAGGGGATGACTGAAGCTTTCTTT.

The chain couples TRBV28 to TRBJ2-7; TRBD2 matches 11 bases. Per the germline V gene, CDR1 is MDHEN and CDR2 is SYDVKM. Trimming at V came to 3 bases and at J to 6 bases, leaving 7 bases not matched to a gene. The CDR3 totals 15 residues. The CDR3 reads CASSFSGRGLGEQYF. In DNA form, the CDR3 reads TGTGCCAGCAGTTTTAGCGGGAGGGGACTGGGCGAGCAGTACTTC.

This sequence joins TRBV7-3 and TRBJ2-3, with TRBD2 matching over 13 bases. The V segment lost 3 bases and the J segment 4 bases; nucleotides outside the gene matches: 13. The germline V gene encodes CDR1 SGHTA and CDR2 FQGTGA. The CDR3 has 19 residues. CDR3 nucleotides: TGTGCCAGCAGCTTGGACCCGGGACTAGCGGGATTAAGGGCAGATACGCAGTATTTT. Its translation: CASSLDPGLAGLRADTQYF.

V and J are TRBV11-2 and TRBJ2-5, with a tentative D call TRBD1 (6 bases). V shed 5 bases and J shed 1 base, with 14 bases lying between them. The CDR3 is 15 residues long. Germline loops: CDR1 SGHAT, CDR2 FQNNGV. The CDR3, as DNA: TGTGCCAGCAGCCACAGGGCTGCGGGCCAAGAGACCCAGTACTTC. It is translated as CASSHRAAGQETQYF. The full variable domain, in which reference TRBV11-2 and TRBJ2-5 provide the parts outside the CDR3, is EAGVAQSPRYKIIEKRQSVAFWCNPISGHATLYWYQQILGQGPKLLIQFQNNGVVDDSQLPKDRFSAERLKGVDSTLKIQPAKLEDSAVYLCASSHRAAGQETQYFGPGTRLLVL.

CDR3 region: CARSSSPQALEKLFF. DNA for the CDR3: TGTGCCAGAAGCTCCAGCCCACAGGCACTTGAAAAACTGTTTTTT. The chain employs TRBV5-3 and TRBJ1-4, with D maybe TRBD1 (5 bases). TRBV5-3 is designated an ORF whose function remains uncertain. Trimming cost V 3 bases and J 7 bases, with 16 bases left between them. The CDR3 is 15 amino acids.

The chain recombines TRBV6-6 with TRBJ2-1; TRBD2 agrees at 7 bases. The CDR3 sequence is 15 residues long. The germline gives CDR1 MNHNY, CDR2 SVGAGI (reference sequence). V lost 7 bases, J lost 7 bases, and 13 bases stayed unmatched. The CDR3 DNA is TGTGCCAGCAAAACGCGGAGGGAGGGCAGAAATGAGCAGTTCTTC. Translated: CASKTRREGRNEQFF.

Comments on this clone: The junction shows a germline mismatch at one end, possibly a read error. The chain employs TRBV7-9 and TRBJ2-3; 8 nucleotides match TRBD2. The CDR3 is 15 amino acids. The germline CDR1 and CDR2 sequences are SEHNR and FQNEAQ (reference sequence). The chain's CDR3 is CSSSLEAGGTDTQYF. CDR3 sequence (DNA): TGTTCCAGCAGCTTAGAGGCGGGAGGAACAGATACGCAGTATTTT.